The rows below give T cell receptor beta chains drawn from one sample of a study. Libraries were prepared by immunoSEQ multiplex PCR; TCRdb keeps only in-frame clonotypes and omits some of them. Here the sample spans under 90,000 clones, 85% to 95% being singletons. The sequencing sample was made of PBMCs. Receptor source: a man aged 35-49 years with rheumatoid arthritis. Each CDR3 is given with its conserved first and last residue. The D gene is left open where the match is weak. The size of a clone is reported for some rows only, either as once, few or many, or as a class for expanded clones.

d_gene: TRBD2
j_gene: TRBJ2-1
abundance: few
v_gene: TRBV7-2
CDR3aa: CASSPRIRLAGDIEQFF
CDR3nt: TGTGCCAGCAGCCCTCGAATTCGACTAGCGGGAGACATTGAGCAGTTCTTC

d_gene: .
j_gene: TRBJ1-2
abundance: .
v_gene: TRBV6-5
CDR3aa: CASSYSNRDYGYTF
CDR3nt: TGTGCCAGCAGTTACTCGAACAGGGACTATGGCTACACCTTC

d_gene: .
j_gene: TRBJ2-5
abundance: .
v_gene: TRBV6-5
CDR3aa: CASSYSDPFLETQYF
CDR3nt: TGTGCCAGCAGTTACTCGGACCCATTCCTAGAGACCCAGTACTTC

d_gene: .
j_gene: TRBJ1-4
abundance: .
v_gene: TRBV5-1
CDR3aa: CASSLSGDNEKLFF
CDR3nt: TGCGCCAGCAGCTTGTCGGGGGATAATGAAAAACTGTTTTTT

d_gene: .
j_gene: TRBJ1-5
abundance: .
v_gene: TRBV11-2
CDR3aa: CASSLEGGENQPQHF
CDR3nt: TGTGCCAGCAGCTTAGAGGGGGGGGAAAATCAGCCCCAGCATTTT

d_gene: TRBD2
j_gene: TRBJ2-1
abundance: .
v_gene: TRBV19
CDR3aa: CASSSRPSGGSREQFF
CDR3nt: TGTGCCAGTAGTTCCCGTCCCAGCGGGGGTTCTCGGGAGCAGTTCTTC

d_gene: .
j_gene: TRBJ2-1
abundance: .
v_gene: TRBV7-3
CDR3aa: CASSLRAGNDGNEQFF
CDR3nt: TGTGCCAGCAGCTTAAGAGCAGGGAATGATGGCAATGAGCAGTTCTTC

d_gene: .
j_gene: TRBJ2-3
abundance: .
v_gene: TRBV11-2
CDR3aa: CASSYPGTDTQYF
CDR3nt: TGTGCCAGCAGCTACCCTGGCACAGATACGCAGTATTTT

d_gene: .
j_gene: TRBJ1-2
abundance: .
v_gene: TRBV25-1
CDR3aa: CASSYPGDYGYTF
CDR3nt: TGTGCCAGCTCTTACCCCGGGGACTATGGCTACACCTTC

d_gene: .
j_gene: TRBJ1-1
abundance: .
v_gene: TRBV19
CDR3aa: CASYHPLPLTDHDTEAFF
CDR3nt: TGTGCCAGCTATCACCCTCTCCCCCTGACGGACCATGACACTGAAGCTTTCTTT

d_gene: TRBD1
j_gene: TRBJ2-7
abundance: .
v_gene: TRBV10-2
CDR3aa: CASSSGTGDPYYEQYF
CDR3nt: TGCGCCAGCAGTTCCGGGACAGGGGACCCCTACTACGAGCAGTACTTC

d_gene: TRBD1
j_gene: TRBJ1-3
abundance: .
v_gene: TRBV7-9
CDR3aa: CASSRRDRADSGNTIYF
CDR3nt: TGTGCCAGCAGTCGAAGGGACAGGGCTGACTCTGGAAACACCATATATTTT

d_gene: .
j_gene: TRBJ2-1
abundance: .
v_gene: TRBV18
CDR3aa: CASSLGAQGIVEQFF
CDR3nt: TGTGCCAGTTCACTCGGAGCCCAGGGGATTGTTGAGCAGTTCTTC

d_gene: .
j_gene: TRBJ2-1
abundance: .
v_gene: TRBV14
CDR3aa: CASSQDPDDSYNEQFF
CDR3nt: TGTGCCAGCAGCCAAGATCCGGACGACTCCTACAATGAGCAGTTCTTC

d_gene: TRBD1
j_gene: TRBJ2-7
abundance: .
v_gene: TRBV12-3/TRBV12-4
CDR3aa: CASSLGAGGEQYF
CDR3nt: TGTGCCAGCAGTTTAGGGGCAGGGGGCGAGCAGTACTTC

d_gene: TRBD1
j_gene: TRBJ1-5
abundance: few
v_gene: TRBV18
CDR3aa: CASSQQGGNQPQHF
CDR3nt: TGTGCCAGCTCGCAACAGGGGGGCAATCAGCCCCAGCATTTT

d_gene: .
j_gene: TRBJ2-1
abundance: .
v_gene: TRBV14
CDR3aa: CASSQAYSARGPYNEQFF
CDR3nt: TGTGCCAGCAGCCAAGCTTATAGCGCCCGGGGACCCTACAATGAGCAGTTCTTC

d_gene: .
j_gene: TRBJ1-1
abundance: .
v_gene: TRBV6-6
CDR3aa: CASSYISREHTEAFF
CDR3nt: TGTGCCAGCAGTTACATTTCCAGGGAGCACACTGAAGCTTTCTTT

d_gene: TRBD1
j_gene: TRBJ2-7
abundance: .
v_gene: TRBV30
CDR3aa: CAWRGQGVYVDEQYF
CDR3nt: TGTGCCTGGAGGGGACAGGGGGTGTACGTCGACGAGCAGTACTTC

d_gene: TRBD1
j_gene: TRBJ2-7
abundance: .
v_gene: TRBV30
CDR3aa: CAWGDRNSYEQYF
CDR3nt: TGTGCCTGGGGGGACAGGAACTCCTACGAGCAGTACTTC

d_gene: .
j_gene: TRBJ1-2
abundance: .
v_gene: TRBV6-6
CDR3aa: CASSYPGLGGGYGYTF
CDR3nt: TGTGCCAGCAGTTACCCGGGATTAGGGGGAGGGTATGGCTACACCTTC

d_gene: .
j_gene: TRBJ2-1
abundance: .
v_gene: TRBV11-3
CDR3aa: CASSLARAARADNEQFF
CDR3nt: TGTGCCAGCAGCTTAGCTAGGGCGGCCAGGGCCGACAATGAGCAGTTCTTC

d_gene: .
j_gene: TRBJ2-6
abundance: once
v_gene: TRBV6-7
CDR3aa: CASSPGPSSGANVLTF
CDR3nt: TGTGCCAGCAGTCCTGGACCCAGCTCTGGGGCCAACGTCCTGACTTTC

d_gene: TRBD1
j_gene: TRBJ1-5
abundance: few
v_gene: TRBV5-5
CDR3aa: CASSLGRTGYLRNQPQHF
CDR3nt: TGTGCCAGCAGCTTGGGAAGGACAGGGTATCTTCGCAATCAGCCCCAGCATTTT

d_gene: TRBD1
j_gene: TRBJ1-1
abundance: .
v_gene: TRBV24-1
CDR3aa: CAAGQDETEAFF
CDR3nt: TGTGCCGCGGGACAGGACGAAACTGAAGCTTTCTTT

d_gene: .
j_gene: TRBJ2-3
abundance: .
v_gene: TRBV9
CDR3aa: CASSVAGDTQYF
CDR3nt: TGTGCCAGCAGCGTAGCGGGCGATACGCAGTATTTT

d_gene: .
j_gene: TRBJ1-6
abundance: .
v_gene: TRBV9
CDR3aa: CASSVDPLSYNSPLHF
CDR3nt: TGTGCCAGCAGCGTAGACCCACTCTCCTATAATTCACCCCTCCACTTT

d_gene: .
j_gene: TRBJ1-1
abundance: .
v_gene: TRBV5-6
CDR3aa: CASRDVRGDEAFF
CDR3nt: TGTGCCAGCAGAGACGTACGGGGGGATGAAGCTTTCTTT

d_gene: .
j_gene: TRBJ1-4
abundance: .
v_gene: TRBV19
CDR3aa: CASSWGRQATNEKLFF
CDR3nt: TGTGCCAGTAGTTGGGGCAGGCAAGCAACTAATGAAAAACTGTTTTTT

d_gene: .
j_gene: TRBJ1-2
abundance: .
v_gene: TRBV6-5
CDR3aa: CATDFLQGGAGGYTF
CDR3nt: TGTGCCACCGATTTCCTCCAAGGGGGGGCAGGTGGCTACACCTTC

d_gene: TRBD1
j_gene: TRBJ1-1
abundance: .
v_gene: TRBV5-4
CDR3aa: CASSLAGQGYTEAFF
CDR3nt: TGTGCCAGCAGCTTGGCGGGACAGGGGTACACTGAAGCTTTCTTT

d_gene: TRBD1
j_gene: TRBJ1-5
abundance: .
v_gene: TRBV24-1
CDR3aa: CATSESDRAQQPQHF
CDR3nt: TGTGCCACCAGTGAATCGGACAGGGCCCAGCAGCCCCAGCATTTT

d_gene: .
j_gene: TRBJ1-3
abundance: .
v_gene: TRBV5-6
CDR3aa: CASSLTGFGNTIYF
CDR3nt: TGTGCCAGCAGCTTGACAGGGTTCGGAAACACCATATATTTT

d_gene: .
j_gene: TRBJ2-5
abundance: .
v_gene: TRBV9
CDR3aa: CASSVAARDQETQYF
CDR3nt: TGTGCCAGCAGCGTAGCAGCCAGGGACCAAGAGACCCAGTACTTC

d_gene: .
j_gene: TRBJ2-7
abundance: .
v_gene: TRBV19
CDR3aa: CASTGRGPTYEQYF
CDR3nt: TGTGCCAGTACCGGCAGGGGCCCAACCTACGAGCAGTACTTC

d_gene: .
j_gene: TRBJ2-1
abundance: .
v_gene: TRBV3-1/TRBV3-2
CDR3aa: CASSQTGTRLTTHNEQFF
CDR3nt: TGTGCCAGCAGCCAGACAGGTACGAGACTAACCACACACAATGAGCAGTTCTTC

d_gene: TRBD2
j_gene: TRBJ2-1
abundance: .
v_gene: TRBV25-1
CDR3aa: CASSDGTSGGAFREQFF
CDR3nt: TGTGCCAGCAGTGACGGGACTAGCGGGGGGGCCTTCCGGGAGCAGTTCTTC

d_gene: .
j_gene: TRBJ2-4
abundance: .
v_gene: TRBV27
CDR3aa: CASSRELRDKNIQYF
CDR3nt: TGTGCCAGCAGCCGAGAGCTCCGTGACAAAAACATTCAGTACTTC

d_gene: TRBD1
j_gene: TRBJ2-5
abundance: .
v_gene: TRBV5-1
CDR3aa: CASSATGGKETQYF
CDR3nt: TGCGCCAGCAGCGCGACAGGGGGAAAAGAGACCCAGTACTTC

d_gene: TRBD1
j_gene: TRBJ1-2
abundance: .
v_gene: TRBV14
CDR3aa: CASSRAGTGSYYGYTF
CDR3nt: TGTGCCAGCAGCCGCGCCGGGACAGGCTCATACTATGGCTACACCTTC

d_gene: .
j_gene: TRBJ1-2
abundance: .
v_gene: TRBV19
CDR3aa: CASSRGTYGYTF
CDR3nt: TGTGCCAGTAGTCGGGGTACCTATGGCTACACCTTC

d_gene: .
j_gene: TRBJ1-5
abundance: once
v_gene: TRBV7-9
CDR3aa: CASSLGDSNQPQHF
CDR3nt: TGTGCCAGCAGCTTAGGAGATAGCAATCAGCCCCAGCATTTT

d_gene: TRBD1
j_gene: TRBJ1-1
abundance: .
v_gene: TRBV7-9
CDR3aa: CASSVRDRGTAFF
CDR3nt: TGTGCCAGCAGCGTCCGGGACAGGGGAACGGCTTTCTTT

d_gene: .
j_gene: TRBJ2-7
abundance: .
v_gene: TRBV18
CDR3aa: CASSPPGARGSYEQYF
CDR3nt: TGTGCCAGCTCACCACCGGGGGCGAGGGGCTCCTACGAGCAGTACTTC

d_gene: TRBD1
j_gene: TRBJ1-5
abundance: .
v_gene: TRBV7-9
CDR3aa: CASSPRTGSNQPQHF
CDR3nt: TGTGCCAGCAGCCCGAGGACAGGGTCCAATCAGCCCCAGCATTTT

d_gene: TRBD1
j_gene: TRBJ2-7
abundance: .
v_gene: TRBV28
CDR3aa: CASSSGQGYEQYF
CDR3nt: TGTGCCAGCAGCTCGGGACAGGGCTACGAGCAGTACTTC

d_gene: TRBD1
j_gene: TRBJ1-1
abundance: .
v_gene: TRBV9
CDR3aa: CASSSGGPGTVTEAFF
CDR3nt: TGTGCCAGCAGCTCGGGGGGGCCGGGGACAGTCACTGAAGCTTTCTTT

d_gene: TRBD1
j_gene: TRBJ1-5
abundance: .
v_gene: TRBV3-1/TRBV3-2
CDR3aa: CASSRQGEGPQHF
CDR3nt: TGTGCCAGCAGCCGACAGGGGGAAGGACCCCAGCATTTT

d_gene: .
j_gene: TRBJ1-2
abundance: .
v_gene: TRBV7-8
CDR3aa: CASSLDSGLRDYGYTF
CDR3nt: TGTGCCAGCAGCTTAGATTCGGGCTTAAGGGACTATGGCTACACCTTC

d_gene: .
j_gene: TRBJ1-4
abundance: .
v_gene: TRBV6-5
CDR3aa: CASSFTGFTNEKLFF
CDR3nt: TGTGCCAGCAGTTTCACAGGTTTTACTAATGAAAAACTGTTTTTT

d_gene: .
j_gene: TRBJ2-7
abundance: .
v_gene: TRBV7-3
CDR3aa: CASSQTPGDSYEQYF
CDR3nt: TGTGCCAGCAGCCAAACGCCGGGGGACAGTTACGAGCAGTACTTC

d_gene: .
j_gene: TRBJ2-2
abundance: .
v_gene: TRBV5-5
CDR3aa: CASSPVTGSTGELFF
CDR3nt: TGTGCCAGCAGCCCCGTTACAGGGTCCACCGGGGAGCTGTTTTTT

d_gene: TRBD2
j_gene: TRBJ2-1
abundance: .
v_gene: TRBV6-5
CDR3aa: CASRASGSSYNEQFF
CDR3nt: TGTGCCAGCAGGGCTAGCGGGAGCTCCTACAATGAGCAGTTCTTC

d_gene: .
j_gene: TRBJ2-5
abundance: .
v_gene: TRBV24-1
CDR3aa: CATSDSGEGGETQYF
CDR3nt: TGTGCCACCAGTGATTCAGGGGAGGGAGGGGAGACCCAGTACTTC

d_gene: TRBD1
j_gene: TRBJ2-6
abundance: .
v_gene: TRBV5-1
CDR3aa: CASTYRGGSGGANVLTF
CDR3nt: TGCGCCAGTACATACCGAGGGGGCTCAGGAGGGGCCAACGTCCTGACTTTC

d_gene: TRBD2
j_gene: TRBJ2-7
abundance: .
v_gene: TRBV18
CDR3aa: CASSPGRGPASEQYF
CDR3nt: TGTGCCAGCTCACCAGGGAGGGGCCCCGCCAGCGAGCAGTACTTC

d_gene: .
j_gene: TRBJ2-6
abundance: once
v_gene: TRBV18
CDR3aa: CASSPPRIGTGANVLTF
CDR3nt: TGTGCCAGCTCACCACCAAGGATCGGGACCGGGGCCAACGTCCTGACTTTC